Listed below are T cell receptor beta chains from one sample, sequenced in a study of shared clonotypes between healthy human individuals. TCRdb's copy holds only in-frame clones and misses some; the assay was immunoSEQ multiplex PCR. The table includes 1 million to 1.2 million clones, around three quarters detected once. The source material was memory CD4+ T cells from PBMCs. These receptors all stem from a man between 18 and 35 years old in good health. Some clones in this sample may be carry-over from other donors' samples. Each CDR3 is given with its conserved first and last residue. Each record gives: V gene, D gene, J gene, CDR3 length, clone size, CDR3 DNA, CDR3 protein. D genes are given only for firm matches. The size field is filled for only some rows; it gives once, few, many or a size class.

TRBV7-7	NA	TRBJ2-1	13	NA	TGTGCCAGCAGCTTGGACAATGACAATGAGCAGTTCTTC	CASSLDNDNEQFF
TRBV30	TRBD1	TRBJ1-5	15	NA	TGTGCCTGGAGTGTACGAGGGACAGGGGATCAGCCCCAGCATTTT	CAWSVRGTGDQPQHF
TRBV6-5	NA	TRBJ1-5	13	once	TGTGCCAGCAGGTTGCAGGGAGGCCAGCCCCAGCATTTT	CASRLQGGQPQHF
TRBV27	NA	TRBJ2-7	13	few	TGTGCCAGCATAGACTGGAGCTCCTACGAGCAGTACTTC	CASIDWSSYEQYF
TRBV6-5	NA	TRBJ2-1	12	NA	TGTGCCAGCAGTTACAGAGGGGTTGAGCAGTTCTTC	CASSYRGVEQFF
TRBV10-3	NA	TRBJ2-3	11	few	TGTGCCATCAGTCGGGAGCGCACGCAGTATTTT	CAISRERTQYF
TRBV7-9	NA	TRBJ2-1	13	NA	TGTGCCTATCCCGGGGACTCCTACAATGAGCAGTTCTTC	CAYPGDSYNEQFF
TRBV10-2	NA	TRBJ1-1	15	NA	TGCGCCAGCAGTGAGACCGCTTTGAGTATCACTGAAGCTTTCTTT	CASSETALSITEAFF
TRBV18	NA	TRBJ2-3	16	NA	TGTGCCAGCTCACCAGGGCAGCCATCTAGCACAGATACGCAGTATTTT	CASSPGQPSSTDTQYF
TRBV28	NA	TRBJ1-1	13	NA	TGTGCCGGCAGGGCGGGAGGGTACACTGAAGCTTTCTTT	CAGRAGGYTEAFF
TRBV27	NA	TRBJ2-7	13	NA	TGTGCCAGCAGTCTTAGCGGTCCCTACGAGCAGTACTTC	CASSLSGPYEQYF
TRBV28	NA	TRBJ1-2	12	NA	TGTGCCAGCAGTCTACCCAACTATGGCTACACCTTC	CASSLPNYGYTF
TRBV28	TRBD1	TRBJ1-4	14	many	TGTGCCAGCAGTTCAAGGACAGGGAATGAAAAACTGTTTTTT	CASSSRTGNEKLFF
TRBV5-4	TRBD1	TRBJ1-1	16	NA	TGTGCCAGCAGCTTGGCGAGACAGGGACGGGGAACTGAAGCTTTCTTT	CASSLARQGRGTEAFF
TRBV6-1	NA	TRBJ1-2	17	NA	TGTGCCAGCAGTGCCACCGCGGGTGGGGCCGGGGTTTATGGCTACACCTTC	CASSATAGGAGVYGYTF